The 29 T cell receptor beta chains listed next were all sequenced from one sample in a study of control samples from healthy donors and cancer patients. Sequencing was performed with immunoSEQ multiplex PCR; in TCRdb, only in-frame clones are kept and a portion is missing. In the table there are around 100,000 clones, approximately 90% of which are singletons. The sequencing input was blood. The receptors here all came from a woman between 18 and 29 years old in good health.

This clone was picked up a small number of times. The genes are TRBV9 and TRBJ1-3, with TRBD1 matching 10 bases. V dropped 4 bases and J dropped 0; count of bases not matched to a gene: 4. This CDR3 has 16 residues. In germline, CDR1 is SGDLS, CDR2 YYNGEE. CDR3 DNA sequence: TGTGCCAGCAGCATCGGGACAGGGGCCTCTGGAAACACCATATATTTT. Its protein product is CASSIGTGASGNTIYF.

This clone showed up many times. The chain employs TRBV6-1 and TRBJ1-1; perhaps TRBD1 as D (5 bases). Germline V CDR1 and CDR2: MNHNS, SASEGT. CDR3 length equals 16 residues. The V gene lost 3 bases and the J gene lost 3 bases, with 17 bases spanning the gap. CDR3 loop: CASSEASSGAHTEAFF. CDR3 DNA: TGTGCCAGCAGTGAGGCCTCTTCCGGGGCGCACACTGAAGCTTTCTTT.

The CDR3 nucleotides are TGTGCCACCAGCAGGGGGATGGTGAACACTGAAGCTTTCTTT. This codes for CATSRGMVNTEAFF. V and J are TRBV15 and TRBJ1-1, with unresolved D. Germline lookup yields CDR1 LNHNV and CDR2 YYDKDF (reference sequence). There are 14 residues in the CDR3. Trimming shortened V by 3 bases and J by 0 bases, and 8 bases separated the two germline ends.

This chain joins TRBV9 and TRBJ2-7; 13 bases align to TRBD2. The junction had 2 bases not matched to a gene; V was cut back by 3 bases and J by 2 bases. The length of the CDR3 is 15 residues. Germline CDR1 reads SGDLS; CDR2 reads YYNGEE. The CDR3, as DNA: TGTGCCAGCAGCGCCGGGACTAGCGGGGCCTACGAGCAGTACTTC. Protein product: CASSAGTSGAYEQYF.

V and J are TRBV3-1 (or the pseudogene TRBV3-2) and TRBJ1-1; D is ambiguous. The CDR3 is 14 residues long. The ends were cut back, 0 bases at V and 5 bases at J, with 10 bases in the middle. CDR1 is LGHDT and CDR2 is YNNKEL in the germline V gene (reference sequence). CDR3 sequence: CASSQEGTETEAFF. CDR3 DNA: TGTGCCAGCAGCCAAGAGGGCACCGAAACTGAAGCTTTCTTT.

The chain carries TRBV27 and TRBJ1-1; TRBD1 matches at 10 bases. This CDR3 region has 16 residues. J gave up 0 bases and V 6 bases, and 7 bases lay outside the gene matches. Germline V gene sequence: CDR1 MNHEY, CDR2 SMNVEV (reference sequence). This chain's CDR3 is CASRPRGQGLNTEAFF. In DNA, the CDR3 is TGTGCCAGCAGACCTCGGGGACAGGGGCTGAACACTGAAGCTTTCTTT.

The chain recombines TRBV14 with TRBJ1-2; D is ambiguous. Germline V lookup: CDR1 SGHDN, CDR2 FVKESK. The CDR3 sequence is 15 residues long. V gave up 1 base and J gave up 7 bases, with 16 bases separating them. The chain's CDR3 is CASSQAPRTRFGYTF. In nucleotides, the CDR3 is TGTGCCAGCAGCCAAGCCCCCCGGACCCGTTTTGGCTACACCTTC.

This sequence joins TRBV12-3 or TRBV12-4 and TRBJ2-5; D is undetermined. V gave up 3 bases and J gave up 5 bases, with 10 bases separating them. There are 13 residues in the CDR3. The CDR3 nucleotides read TGTGCCAGCAGTTTCTTTAGACGGGAGACCCAGTACTTC. Its protein product is CASSFFRRETQYF.

The CDR3 protein is CASSLVGGTDYEQYF. CDR3 DNA: TGTGCCAGCAGCTTAGTGGGGGGGACGGACTACGAGCAGTACTTC. The chain recombines TRBV7-2 with TRBJ2-7, with 7 bases fitting TRBD2. The CDR3 loop spans 15 amino acids. The junction had 6 bases not matched to a gene; V was cut back by 1 base and J by 3 bases. Germline V gene sequence: CDR1 SGHTA, CDR2 FQGNSA.

This chain connects TRBV6-5 to TRBJ2-3; unclear D gene. CDR3 length equals 14 residues. Deletions cut 0 bases from V and 0 bases from J, with 4 bases between. From germline, CDR1 is MNHEY and CDR2 SVGAGI. Written as DNA, the CDR3 is TGTGCCAGCAGTTACTCCTTCAGCACAGATACGCAGTATTTT. Its translation: CASSYSFSTDTQYF.

The gene calls are TRBV6-5 and TRBJ2-1; the D is unclear. The CDR3 length is 16 residues. CDR1 is MNHEY, CDR2 SVGAGI, per germline. Trimming removed 2 bases from V and 0 bases from J, with 11 bases in between. The CDR3 nucleotides read TGTGCCAGCAGTTACCTGTCCAGCTCCTCCTACAATGAGCAGTTCTTC. Amino acids: CASSYLSSSSYNEQFF.

V usage is TRBV4-1 and J usage is TRBJ2-7, with unresolved D. The CDR3 is 13 residues long. Germline V lookup: CDR1 MGHRA, CDR2 YSYEKL. V was shortened by 0 bases and J by 1 base, with 4 bases between the two germline ends. CDR3 sequence reads: CASSQDRSYEQYF. CDR3 bases: TGCGCCAGCAGCCAAGACAGATCCTACGAGCAGTACTTC.

The CDR3 region has the DNA TGCGCCAGCAGCCGAGGGATCCCGGGACAAGCAACAGATACGCAGTATTTT. Amino acid sequence: CASSRGIPGQATDTQYF. V gene TRBV4-1 combines with J gene TRBJ2-3; maybe TRBD1 (6 bases). Germline lookup yields CDR1 MGHRA and CDR2 YSYEKL. V dropped 4 bases and J dropped 3 bases, with 20 bases sitting between them. The CDR3 runs to 17 residues.

The V call is TRBV7-9, the J call TRBJ2-7; 7 bases match TRBD1. This CDR3 comprises 15 residues. From germline, CDR1 is SEHNR and CDR2 FQNEAQ (reference sequence). The junction had 5 bases not matched to a gene; V was cut back by 1 base and J by 2 bases. As DNA, the CDR3 is TGTGCCAGCAGCTTAGGGGACAGTTTGACCTACGAGCAGTACTTC. This translates into CASSLGDSLTYEQYF.

The chain carries TRBV5-4 and TRBJ2-3; TRBD2 is a possible D gene (6 bases). The length of the CDR3 is 14 residues. The germline gives CDR1 SGHNT, CDR2 YYREEE (reference sequence). Trimming pared 4 bases from V and 7 bases from J, leaving 16 bases between. As DNA, the CDR3 is TGTGCCAGCAGCGGGGCGGGGAACCTTTATACGCAGTATTTT. Protein: CASSGAGNLYTQYF.

V usage is TRBV6-5 and J usage is TRBJ2-3; 10 nucleotides agree with TRBD2. Germline V gives CDR1 MNHEY, CDR2 SVGAGI. The V and J ends lost 5 bases and 6 bases, in that order; junction bases with no gene match: 2. The CDR3 consists of 13 residues. CDR3 DNA: TGTGCCAGCAGTAGCGGGGGGGCGGATACGCAGTATTTT. Residues: CASSSGGADTQYF.

The rearrangement uses TRBV11-2 and TRBJ2-7; TRBD1 or TRBD2 may be the D gene (5 bases each). CDR1 and CDR2 (germline): SGHAT, FQNNGV. This CDR3 contains 14 residues. The ends were cut back, 3 bases at V and 0 bases at J, with 9 bases in the middle. DNA for the CDR3: TGTGCCAGCAGCTTGGGGGTAGGCTCCTACGAGCAGTACTTC. It is translated as CASSLGVGSYEQYF.

J is TRBJ2-1 and V is TRBV5-1; tentative D call: TRBD1 (6 bases). This CDR3 spans 15 amino acids. The ends were cut back, 0 bases at V and 5 bases at J, with 12 bases in the middle. Germline CDR1 SGHRS, CDR2 YFSETQ. CDR3 nucleotides: TGCGCCAGCAGCTTGGCGTCAGGGGTGCACAATGAGCAGTTCTTC. This encodes CASSLASGVHNEQFF.

The rearrangement links TRBV5-1 to TRBJ2-7, with D perhaps TRBD1 (5 bases). Germline CDR1 reads SGHRS; CDR2 reads YFSETQ. The CDR3 runs to 16 residues. V lost 3 bases, J lost 2 bases, and 18 bases lay in between. In nucleotides, the CDR3 is TGCGCCAGCAGCTCAAAAACAGGAGAGTACACCTACGAGCAGTACTTC. Amino acid sequence: CASSSKTGEYTYEQYF.

CDR3 sequence reads: CASSARGGKAYNEQFF. The CDR3 bases are TGTGCCAGCAGCGCACGCGGGGGAAAGGCCTACAATGAGCAGTTCTTC. This rearrangement joins TRBV7-9 to TRBJ2-1; 7 positions match TRBD2. This CDR3 is 16 amino acids long. After removal of 5 bases from V and 2 bases from J, the junction contained 9 bases not matched to a gene. Germline CDR1 SEHNR, CDR2 FQNEAQ (reference sequence).

The V call is TRBV6-2 or TRBV6-3, the J call TRBJ1-2, with D hard to call. V lost 5 bases to trimming and J lost 5 bases, with 15 bases between them. The CDR3 totals 14 residues. Germline assignment: CDR1 MNHEY and CDR2 SVGEGT. CDR3 sequence: CASSEPRSLYGYTF. CDR3 bases: TGTGCCAGCAGTGAGCCTCGATCCCTGTATGGCTACACCTTC.

J is TRBJ1-3 and V is TRBV4-2, with 8 bases identical to TRBD1. The CDR3 covers 16 residues. The ends lost 0 bases at V and 1 base at J; junction bases unmatched: 2. The germline CDR1 and CDR2 sequences are LGHNA and YNFKEQ. The CDR3 region is CASSQDTGGSGNTIYF. The CDR3, as DNA: TGTGCCAGCAGCCAAGATACAGGGGGATCTGGAAACACCATATATTTT.

This chain joins TRBV12-5 and TRBJ1-4; 8 nucleotides align to TRBD1. CDR3 size: 15 residues. Losses at the gene ends were 2 bases for V and 8 bases for J; bases not matched to a gene: 7. From germline, CDR1 is LGHNT and CDR2 FRNRAP. CDR3 loop: CASGLSGQGSEKLFF. Written as DNA, the CDR3 is TGTGCTAGTGGTTTGAGCGGACAGGGTAGCGAAAAACTGTTTTTT.

V usage is TRBV27 and J usage is TRBJ1-3; D is perhaps TRBD1 (5 bases). V was trimmed by 2 bases and J by 0 bases, leaving 11 bases between them. The CDR3 contains 16 residues. Per the germline V gene, CDR1 is MNHEY and CDR2 is SMNVEV (reference sequence). CDR3 coding DNA: TGTGCCAGCAGTTTAAAAGGGGCCATCTCTGGAAACACCATATATTTT. As protein: CASSLKGAISGNTIYF.

J is TRBJ1-1 and V is TRBV11-1; D remains unclear. V gave up 0 bases and J gave up 2 bases, with 7 bases separating them. The CDR3 runs to 14 residues. The V gene's germline CDR1 is SGHAT and CDR2 FQDESV (reference sequence). CDR3 region: CASSLAAQNTEAFF. CDR3 DNA sequence: TGTGCCAGCAGCTTAGCGGCACAAAACACTGAAGCTTTCTTT.

As DNA, the CDR3 is TGCGCCAGCAGCCAGGATCGGACAGGGGATCAGCCCCAGCATTTT. It is translated as CASSQDRTGDQPQHF. The chain couples TRBV4-1 to TRBJ1-5; TRBD1 matches at 9 bases. From germline, CDR1 is MGHRA and CDR2 YSYEKL. The trim removed 3 bases at V and 5 bases at J, leaving 5 bases unmatched. This CDR3 has 15 amino acids.

This clone was seen only once. The chain combines TRBV24-1 with TRBJ1-1; TRBD1 is a possible D gene (5 bases). The CDR3 has 11 residues. CDR1 and CDR2 (germline): KGHDR, SFDVKD. V was shortened by 5 bases and J by 8 bases, with 8 bases between the two germline ends. The CDR3 protein is CATSVEGEAFF. The CDR3 DNA follows: TGTGCCACCAGTGTGGAGGGGGAAGCTTTCTTT.

The chain couples TRBV27 to TRBJ2-3; D call uncertain. The germline V gene encodes CDR1 MNHEY and CDR2 SMNVEV (reference sequence). Trimming stripped 7 bases from V and 5 bases from J, with 4 bases between. CDR3 size: 10 residues. CDR3 DNA sequence: TGTGCCAGCACGGGAGATACGCAGTATTTT. It codes for CASTGDTQYF.

This chain connects TRBV2 to TRBJ1-2; tentatively, D is TRBD1 (5 bases). From germline, CDR1 is SNHLY and CDR2 FYNNEI. Trimming took 7 bases from V and 7 from J, leaving 13 bases between them. The CDR3 is made up of 12 amino acids. CDR3 DNA sequence: TGTGCCAGCACTTTGGGGGAGGGTGGCTACACCTTC. The encoded protein is CASTLGEGGYTF.